The 30 T cell receptor beta chains below come from one sample, sequenced in a study of regulatory T cells in long-lasting Graves disease. Documented time point: newly diagnosed GD, antithyroid drugs for less than 3 months. RNA from PBMCs was the source of the TCR library. According to the study, TCR beta libraries were built with iRepertoire HTBI primers and CDR3-region Arm-PCR. TCRdb re-derived calls from the multiplex PCR reads in MiXCR, one entry per CDR3 protein. The sample includes under 800,000 distinct CDR3 sequences, less than 20% of them seen just once. The sample also formed part of further work on T cells in Graves' hyperthyroidism and ophthalmopathy.

The material was peripheral blood mononuclear cells (PBMCs), obtained at new diagnosis, from a patient treated with antithyroid drugs. Receptor source: a woman in her 30s with Graves disease.

A note on this clonotype: A junction end diverges from the germline sequence, so it may reflect a read error. The chain couples TRBV18 to TRBJ2-1, with D perhaps matching TRBD2 (5 bases). Germline V gives CDR1 KGHSH, CDR2 LQKENI. The CDR3 is 15 residues long. CDR3 nucleotide sequence: TGTGCCAGCTCACCCTCGGAGGTGGAAGGGCGCCATCGCTCTTTC. This codes for CASSPSEVEGRHRSF.

As for this clonotype: Since a far larger clone is one base different, this is likely a read error. The CDR3 sequence: CASSREARNEQYF. Here the CDR3 DNA reads TGTGCCAGCAGCCGCGAGGCGCGCAATGAGCAGTACTTC. The chain has TRBV2 and TRBJ2-7; D is undetermined. This CDR3 is built from 13 residues. Trimming removed 6 bases at V and 7 bases at J, with 16 bases between. Germline V lookup: CDR1 SNHLY, CDR2 FYNNEI.

This clonotype was seen ten or more times. This chain connects TRBV19 to TRBJ2-7; TRBD1 aligns across 10 bases. The V gene end was trimmed by 7 bases and the J gene end by 6 bases; junction bases not matched to a gene: 6. The length of the CDR3 is 13 residues. Germline V gene data show CDR1 as LNHDA and CDR2 as SQIVND (reference sequence). CDR3 protein: CASKGRDRGEQYF. The DNA of the CDR3 is TGTGCCAGTAAGGGAAGGGACAGGGGCGAGCAGTACTTC.

This clonotype was observed a handful of times. The rearrangement joins TRBV12-3 or TRBV12-4 to TRBJ1-5; the D is unclear. The CDR3 spans 15 residues. V dropped 4 bases and J dropped 3 bases, with 13 bases sitting between them. DNA for the CDR3: TGTGCCAGCAGTTCACTGGCAGAGAACAATCAGCCCCAGCATTTT. Translated: CASSSLAENNQPQHF.

The chain is built from TRBV11-3 and TRBJ2-3; TRBD2 matches 14 bases. Germline V lookup: CDR1 SGHNT, CDR2 YENEEA. The CDR3 totals 17 residues. With 4 bases clipped from V and 4 bases from J, the junction kept 7 bases outside the gene matches. The CDR3 DNA is TGTGCCAGCAGCTCTTTGGGACTAGCGGGAGCGGCAGATACGCAGTATTTT. This encodes CASSSLGLAGAADTQYF.

This clonotype was picked up a small number of times. A read error may produce the germline difference seen at one junction end. This chain joins TRBV3-1 and TRBJ2-1; D not certain. The CDR3 spans 13 residues. The germline gives CDR1 LGHDT, CDR2 YNNKEL (reference sequence). CDR3 in amino acids: CASSARPYNEQFF. The CDR3 DNA follows: TGTGCCAGCAGCGCGCGACCCTATAATGAGCAGTTCTTC.

This clonotype has a count of ten or more. The chain carries TRBV27 and TRBJ2-3; D uncertain. The V end was cut by 2 bases, the J end by 3 bases, with 9 bases between. Germline CDR1 reads MNHEY; CDR2 reads SMNVEV (reference sequence). This CDR3 contains 14 residues. DNA of the CDR3: TGTGCCAGCAGTTTAGAACTCCCGACAGATACGCAGTATTTT. It yields the protein CASSLELPTDTQYF.

This clonotype has a handful of counts. This rearrangement joins TRBV14 to TRBJ1-1; possible D gene TRBD1, 5 bases. The CDR3 has 15 residues. The V gene lost 0 bases and the J gene lost 4 bases, with 12 bases spanning the gap. The germline V gene has CDR1 SGHDN and CDR2 FVKESK. The CDR3 sequence: CASSQERVRATEAFF. CDR3 bases: TGTGCCAGCAGCCAAGAAAGGGTCAGGGCCACTGAAGCTTTCTTT. The whole variable domain, remainder taken from reference TRBV14 and TRBJ1-1, is EAGVTQFPSHSVIEKGQTVTLRCDPISGHDNLYWYRRVMGKEIKFLLHFVKESKQDESGMPNNRFLAERTGGTYSTLKVQPAELEDSGVYFCASSQERVRATEAFFGQGTRLTVV.

This clonotype was seen many times. The chain links TRBV10-3 to TRBJ1-2; the match to TRBD1 covers 7 bases. The CDR3 loop spans 13 amino acids. Trimming cost V 4 bases and J 7 bases; bases outside gene matches: 6. Germline loops: CDR1 ENHRY, CDR2 SYGVKD. CDR3 DNA: TGTGCCATCAGTGGACAGGGTGGTATTGGCTACACCTTC. It yields the protein CAISGQGGIGYTF.

This clonotype was counted ten times or more. The chain combines TRBV7-3 with TRBJ1-5; 9 positions match TRBD1. From germline, CDR1 is SGHTA and CDR2 FQGTGA. V gave up 7 bases and J gave up 7 bases; unmatched junction bases: 14. The CDR3 covers 16 residues. The CDR3 DNA is TGTGCCAGCATCGAAGACACACAGGGGGCGCGACAGCCCCAGCATTTT. It encodes CASIEDTQGARQPQHF.

This clonotype was picked up a small number of times. The V and J genes are TRBV4-2 and TRBJ2-3; 8 bases align to TRBD2. Germline CDR1 LGHNA, CDR2 YNFKEQ. The CDR3 extends over 16 amino acids. V gave up 3 bases and J gave up 3 bases; unmatched junction bases: 8. This chain's CDR3 is CASSQDLAGLTDTQYF. CDR3 bases: TGTGCCAGCAGCCAGGATCTAGCGGGCCTGACAGATACGCAGTATTTT.

This clonotype has ten or more counts. The V call is TRBV27, the J call TRBJ1-1; D not resolved. Germline V CDR1 and CDR2: MNHEY, SMNVEV (reference sequence). This CDR3 has 15 amino acids. V lost 4 bases, J lost 5 bases, and 17 bases lay in between. The CDR3 reads CASSSTGSVGTEAFF. Here the CDR3 DNA reads TGTGCCAGCAGTTCCACCGGGAGTGTAGGGACTGAAGCTTTCTTT.

This clonotype was picked up many times. The CDR3 loop is CASRNPRTSGSDEQFF. Written as DNA, the CDR3 is TGTGCCAGCAGAAACCCCAGGACTAGCGGGAGCGATGAGCAGTTCTTC. The chain combines TRBV7-9 with TRBJ2-1, with 13 bases fitting TRBD2. With V trimmed by 6 bases and J by 8 bases, 10 bases remained unmatched. The CDR3 extends over 16 amino acids. Germline-derived CDR1 and CDR2 are SEHNR and FQNEAQ (reference sequence).

The chain uses TRBV29-1 and TRBJ1-2; 11 bases align to TRBD1. V was pared by 6 bases and J by 3 bases, with 9 bases of the junction left unmatched. The CDR3 runs to 15 residues. CDR1 is SQVTM, CDR2 ANQGSEA, per germline. CDR3 DNA: TGCAGCGTCGTTGGAGGGGACAGGGGGGACTATGGCTACACCTTC. This codes for CSVVGGDRGDYGYTF. The full variable domain, completed using reference TRBV29-1 and TRBJ1-2, is SAVISQKPSRDICQRGTSLTIQCQVDSQVTMMFWYRQQPGQSLTLIATANQGSEATYESGFVIDKFPISRPNLTFSTLTVSNMSPEDSSIYLCSVVGGDRGDYGYTFGSGTRLTVV.

This clonotype was seen ten or more times. V and J are TRBV7-9 and TRBJ2-3; D is unresolved. The V end lost 4 bases, the J end lost 3 bases, and 20 bases lay between the germline ends. The CDR3 loop spans 17 amino acids. Looked up from germline, CDR1 is SEHNR and CDR2 is FQNEAQ (reference sequence). The CDR3 DNA follows: TGTGCCAGCAGCTCCGGGCCTGGGATCGCGTCAACAGATACGCAGTATTTT. This encodes CASSSGPGIASTDTQYF.

This clonotype appeared a few times. The V call is TRBV7-9, the J call TRBJ2-6; D tentatively fits TRBD1 or TRBD2 (5 bases each). CDR1 is SEHNR and CDR2 is FQNEAQ in the germline V gene (reference sequence). Trimming removed 4 bases from V and 2 bases from J, with 9 bases in between. CDR3 size: 15 residues. This CDR3 is CASSYGATGANVLTF. CDR3 nucleotides: TGTGCCAGCAGCTACGGGGCAACTGGGGCCAACGTCCTGACTTTC. The full variable domain, completed using reference TRBV7-9 and TRBJ2-6, is DTGVSQNPRHKITKRGQNVTFRCDPISEHNRLYWYRQTLGQGPEFLTYFQNEAQLEKSRLLSDRFSAERPKGSFSTLEIQRTEQGDSAMYLCASSYGATGANVLTFGAGSRLTVL.

The chain recombines TRBV6-1 with TRBJ2-4; the match to TRBD1 covers 11 bases. V lost 5 bases, J lost 0 bases, and 6 bases stayed unmatched. Germline values: CDR1 MNHNS, CDR2 SASEGT. CDR3 length: 17 amino acids. The CDR3, as DNA: TGTGCCAGCAGTATTGGGACAGGGGGGATAGCCAAAAACATTCAGTACTTC. It codes for CASSIGTGGIAKNIQYF.

The chain couples TRBV7-9 to TRBJ2-1; D is unclear. The V end was cut by 3 bases, the J end by 8 bases, with 14 bases between. The CDR3 contains 14 residues. Germline V CDR1 and CDR2: SEHNR, FQNEAQ (reference sequence). The CDR3 nucleotides are TGTGCCAGCAGCTTGATGCTAAAGGGCCATGAGCAGTTCTTC. This codes for CASSLMLKGHEQFF.

This chain joins TRBV7-3 and TRBJ2-1, with 9 bases lining up with TRBD2. Germline loops: CDR1 SGHTA, CDR2 FQGTGA. Trimming cost V 8 bases and J 0 bases; bases outside gene matches: 11. The CDR3 covers 17 residues. CDR3 sequence reads: CASPPPGLASSYNEQFF. The CDR3 DNA is TGTGCCAGCCCCCCGCCAGGACTAGCGAGCTCCTACAATGAGCAGTTCTTC.

The J gene is TRBJ2-7, the V gene TRBV2; tentative D call: TRBD1 (6 bases). The CDR3 covers 13 residues. CDR1 is SNHLY, CDR2 FYNNEI, per germline. Trimming shortened V by 1 base and J by 6 bases, and 10 bases separated the two germline ends. DNA of the CDR3: TGTGCCAGCAGTGAAGAGGCAGGGGTCGAGCAGTACTTC. Translating gives CASSEEAGVEQYF.

This clonotype was observed many times. The chain has TRBV14 and TRBJ1-1; TRBD1 is a possible D gene (5 bases). V was pared by 5 bases and J by 5 bases, with 18 bases between. The length of the CDR3 is 15 residues. Germline CDR1 is SGHDN and CDR2 is FVKESK. This CDR3 is CASSWDPSGRTEAFF. DNA of the CDR3: TGTGCCAGCAGCTGGGACCCCTCAGGACGGACTGAAGCTTTCTTT.

Concerning this clonotype: This may be a read error, as it is one base from a much larger clone. V gene TRBV27 combines with J gene TRBJ2-7; 9 bases fit TRBD1. Unmatched junction bases numbered 11, after V lost 6 bases and J lost 5 bases. Germline lookup yields CDR1 MNHEY and CDR2 SMNVEV (reference sequence). The CDR3 spans 15 residues. The CDR3 region is CASRGGTGTGNEQYF. The CDR3 nucleotides are TGTGCCAGCAGGGGGGGGACAGGGACCGGCAACGAGCAGTACTTC.

This clonotype occurred many times. This chain links TRBV11-3 with TRBJ2-3, with TRBD2 identical over 10 bases. The CDR3 has 14 residues. Trimming at V came to 5 bases and at J to 5 bases, leaving 4 bases not matched to a gene. CDR1 and CDR2 (germline): SGHNT, YENEEA. In DNA form, the CDR3 reads TGTGCCAGCAGCGTCGGACTAGCGGAAGATACGCAGTATTTT. Translating it yields CASSVGLAEDTQYF. Using reference TRBV11-3 and TRBJ2-3 for the parts outside the CDR3, the full variable domain is EAGVVQSPRYKIIEKKQPVAFWCNPISGHNTLYWYLQNLGQGPELLIRYENEEAVDDSQLPKDRFSAERLKGVDSTLKIQPAELGDSAVYLCASSVGLAEDTQYFGPGTRLTVL.

Concerning this clonotype: This may stem from a read error, because a much larger clone lies one nucleotide away. The chain carries TRBV28 and TRBJ1-2, with D unclear. The CDR3 spans 14 residues. In germline, CDR1 is MDHEN, CDR2 SYDVKM. The CDR3 loop is CVSTPKWSPGGYTF. DNA for the CDR3: TGTGTCAGCACCCCGAAGTGGAGCCCGGGTGGCTACACCTTC.

This clonotype was seen a handful of times. The chain combines TRBV29-1 with TRBJ1-6, with D perhaps matching TRBD1 (6 bases). The germline CDR1 and CDR2 sequences are SQVTM and ANQGSEA. This CDR3 is built from 14 residues. Trimming cost V 4 bases and J 0 bases, with 7 bases left between them. The CDR3 region is CSVATGSYNSPLHF. The CDR3 DNA is TGCAGCGTTGCGACAGGCTCCTATAATTCACCCCTCCACTTT.

J is TRBJ2-7 and V is TRBV12-3 or TRBV12-4; 8 bases align to TRBD1. This CDR3 comprises 13 residues. The V segment lost 5 bases and the J segment 6 bases; nucleotides outside the gene matches: 6. The CDR3 region is CASSAGTGGEQYF. In DNA form, the CDR3 reads TGTGCCAGCAGTGCCGGGACAGGAGGCGAGCAGTACTTC.

The V gene is TRBV19, the J gene TRBJ2-3, with TRBD1 matching 8 bases. Germline V gives CDR1 LNHDA, CDR2 SQIVND (reference sequence). This CDR3 contains 16 residues. V shed 4 bases and J 6 bases; nucleotides not matched to a gene: 12. The CDR3 region has the DNA TGTGCCAGTAGTAGGCAGACAGGGGTGAATAGTGATACGCAGTATTTT. Amino acids: CASSRQTGVNSDTQYF.

V and J are TRBV15 and TRBJ2-1; 7 nucleotides line up with TRBD2. Germline assignment: CDR1 LNHNV and CDR2 YYDKDF (reference sequence). Trimming cost V 3 bases and J 7 bases; bases outside gene matches: 15. The CDR3 has 17 amino acids. CDR3 bases: TGTGCCACCAGCAGCCGCAATCTAGCGGCCGAGGGGAATGAGCAGTTCTTC. Translating gives CATSSRNLAAEGNEQFF.

The V gene is TRBV28, the J gene TRBJ1-5; 7 positions agree with TRBD1. CDR1 and CDR2 (germline): MDHEN, SYDVKM. This CDR3 contains 15 residues. J was trimmed by 4 bases and V by 7 bases; bases with no gene match: 10. CDR3 coding DNA: TGTGCCAGCAAAATAGGGGACAGCGAGAATCAGCCCCAGCATTTT. Translating it yields CASKIGDSENQPQHF.

Only one count was recorded for this clonotype. The chain has TRBV9 and TRBJ2-7, with D unclear. This CDR3 has 15 amino acids. V was pared by 0 bases and J by 1 base, with 11 bases between. The germline V gene has CDR1 SGDLS and CDR2 YYNGEE. CDR3 in DNA: TGTGCCAGCAGCGTAGAGGGCTATCAATCCTACGAGCAGTACTTC. Translated: CASSVEGYQSYEQYF. The variable domain in full, with the rest retrieved from reference TRBV9 and TRBJ2-7, is DSGVTQTPKHLITATGQRVTLRCSPRSGDLSVYWYQQSLDQGLQFLIQYYNGEERAKGNILERFSAQQFPDLHSELNLSSLELGDSALYFCASSVEGYQSYEQYFGPGTRLTVT.